These T cell receptor beta chains were read from a single sample in a study of monozygotic twins with inflammatory bowel disease. For each CDR3 protein, TCRdb gives one entry from its re-call of the 5' RACE reads, without DNA. Listed are approximately 340,000 distinct CDR3 sequences; 2% to 2.5% falls within the top ten. Sequenced input: blood. The receptors shown here come from a human donor with ulcerative colitis or Crohn's disease, or a healthy co-twin of an affected twin (not recorded which). The CDR3 runs from the conserved cysteine through the conserved F or W.

cdr3_length: 14
v_call: TRBV5-1
j_call: TRBJ2-3
cdr3_aa: CASSLDGAVDTQYF

cdr3_length: 11
v_call: TRBV20-1
j_call: TRBJ1-2
cdr3_aa: CKGLGNYGYTF

cdr3_length: 16
v_call: TRBV20-1
j_call: TRBJ1-5
cdr3_aa: CSARGRGRQTGQPQHF

cdr3_length: 16
v_call: TRBV3-1
j_call: TRBJ2-2
cdr3_aa: CASSPIAGGPGGELFF

cdr3_length: 12
v_call: TRBV20-1
j_call: TRBJ2-5
cdr3_aa: CSARDQGETQYF

cdr3_length: 11
v_call: TRBV12-3/TRBV12-4
j_call: TRBJ2-1
cdr3_aa: CASSSRHEQFF

cdr3_length: 15
v_call: TRBV7-2
j_call: TRBJ1-3
cdr3_aa: CASSDGTVSGNTIYF

cdr3_length: 13
v_call: TRBV5-1
j_call: TRBJ1-5
cdr3_aa: CASSLEPYQPQHF

cdr3_length: 13
v_call: TRBV6-2/TRBV6-3
j_call: TRBJ2-7
cdr3_aa: CASSYSGYYEQYF

cdr3_length: 14
v_call: TRBV5-1
j_call: TRBJ2-7
cdr3_aa: CASSFQGAYYEQYF

cdr3_length: 13
v_call: TRBV15
j_call: TRBJ1-2
cdr3_aa: CATSSGIGYGYTF

cdr3_length: 13
v_call: TRBV25-1
j_call: TRBJ2-4
cdr3_aa: CASSMGGQNIQYF

cdr3_length: 14
v_call: TRBV20-1
j_call: TRBJ2-1
cdr3_aa: CSASWGLAINEQFF

cdr3_length: 15
v_call: TRBV12-3/TRBV12-4
j_call: TRBJ2-3
cdr3_aa: CASSKTLTLTDTQYF

cdr3_length: 12
v_call: TRBV12-3/TRBV12-4
j_call: TRBJ1-1
cdr3_aa: CASSFGQGAAFF

cdr3_length: 14
v_call: TRBV5-6
j_call: TRBJ2-5
cdr3_aa: CASSLTTLGETQYF

cdr3_length: 16
v_call: TRBV5-1
j_call: TRBJ2-3
cdr3_aa: CASSLGRDRITDTQYF

cdr3_length: 15
v_call: TRBV5-1
j_call: TRBJ2-1
cdr3_aa: CASSLSGATYNEQFF

cdr3_length: 14
v_call: TRBV7-8
j_call: TRBJ2-7
cdr3_aa: CASISGTGRYEQYF

cdr3_length: 14
v_call: TRBV12-3/TRBV12-4
j_call: TRBJ1-5
cdr3_aa: CASSPGHGDQPQHF

cdr3_length: 15
v_call: TRBV11-2
j_call: TRBJ2-7
cdr3_aa: CASSFTSGSEDEQYF

cdr3_length: 14
v_call: TRBV4-1
j_call: TRBJ1-5
cdr3_aa: CASSQDWAGQPQHF

cdr3_length: 12
v_call: TRBV20-1
j_call: TRBJ1-2
cdr3_aa: CSAKLTPVGYTF

cdr3_length: 16
v_call: TRBV5-6
j_call: TRBJ2-3
cdr3_aa: CASSLSLSGSLDTQYF

cdr3_length: 12
v_call: TRBV6-1
j_call: TRBJ2-1
cdr3_aa: CASRKGPNEQLF

cdr3_length: 16
v_call: TRBV2
j_call: TRBJ2-3
cdr3_aa: CASTWGLAGGTDTQYF

cdr3_length: 14
v_call: TRBV19
j_call: TRBJ2-7
cdr3_aa: CASSIRGLTYEQYF

cdr3_length: 13
v_call: TRBV20-1
j_call: TRBJ1-5
cdr3_aa: CSAPTGSGQPQHF

cdr3_length: 14
v_call: TRBV25-1
j_call: TRBJ2-1
cdr3_aa: CASSENAVKVEQFF

cdr3_length: 13
v_call: TRBV29-1
j_call: TRBJ1-1
cdr3_aa: CSVAPGLTTEAFF

cdr3_length: 15
v_call: TRBV7-2
j_call: TRBJ1-3
cdr3_aa: CASSLGWGSGNTIYF

cdr3_length: 13
v_call: TRBV7-9
j_call: TRBJ1-2
cdr3_aa: CASSLQGLGGYTF

cdr3_length: 11
v_call: TRBV29-1
j_call: TRBJ1-2
cdr3_aa: CSVGRSDGYTF

cdr3_length: 13
v_call: TRBV7-9
j_call: TRBJ2-7
cdr3_aa: CASSLARQDEQYF

cdr3_length: 16
v_call: TRBV7-2
j_call: TRBJ2-2
cdr3_aa: CASSLEEGANTGELFF

cdr3_length: 14
v_call: TRBV29-1
j_call: TRBJ1-4
cdr3_aa: CSVAQTATNEKLFF

cdr3_length: 12
v_call: TRBV21-1
j_call: TRBJ1-1
cdr3_aa: CASNLKGLEAFF

cdr3_length: 15
v_call: TRBV7-2
j_call: TRBJ1-5
cdr3_aa: CASSLEAGGNQPQHF

cdr3_length: 13
v_call: TRBV9
j_call: TRBJ2-7
cdr3_aa: CASSVTSWGEQYF

cdr3_length: 15
v_call: TRBV20-1
j_call: TRBJ2-5
cdr3_aa: CSARKPLGRQETQYF

cdr3_length: 12
v_call: TRBV18
j_call: TRBJ2-1
cdr3_aa: CASSPRGWEQFF

cdr3_length: 15
v_call: TRBV20-1
j_call: TRBJ2-2
cdr3_aa: CSAREGPANTGELFF

cdr3_length: 14
v_call: TRBV28
j_call: TRBJ2-2
cdr3_aa: CASSPLKNTGELFF

cdr3_length: 15
v_call: TRBV7-2
j_call: TRBJ2-1
cdr3_aa: CASSLELAEYNEQFF

cdr3_length: 13
v_call: TRBV20-1
j_call: TRBJ1-1
cdr3_aa: CSARERGGTEAFF

cdr3_length: 14
v_call: TRBV5-1
j_call: TRBJ1-2
cdr3_aa: CASSLELGIYGYTF

cdr3_length: 16
v_call: TRBV6-2/TRBV6-3
j_call: TRBJ2-1
cdr3_aa: CASIDLAGGFYNEQFF

cdr3_length: 13
v_call: TRBV11-2
j_call: TRBJ2-2
cdr3_aa: CASSPFSLGELFF